The rows below give T cell receptor beta chains drawn from one sample of a study of blood T cell repertoires in COVID-19. Clones were read by immunoSEQ multiplex PCR, and TCRdb kept only the in-frame ones, dropping some. Of about 100,000 clones listed, 85% to 95% are singletons. Sequencing was done on a sample of peripheral blood. These receptors came from a man in his sixties with acute or convalescent COVID-19. Both conserved end residues are part of each CDR3. The D gene is left open where the match is weak. Clone sizes are given selectively: once, few, many, or a class where the clone is expanded.

d_call j_call v_call clone_size cdr3_aa
NA TRBJ2-3 TRBV27 NA CASSLYRRASSTDTQYF
NA TRBJ2-7 TRBV7-2 few CASSSLASYEQYF
TRBD1 TRBJ2-7 TRBV11-3 NA CASSPLGQGGWEQYF
TRBD2 TRBJ2-1 TRBV9 NA CASSVGFDGRIWNEQFF
TRBD1 TRBJ1-6 TRBV7-9 NA CASSPGTGGTSPLHF
NA TRBJ2-5 TRBV2 NA CASNYGQKQETQYF
NA TRBJ1-6 TRBV30 NA CAWSRAGVNSPLHF
TRBD2 TRBJ2-2 TRBV4-3 NA CASSQVPSGSTGELFF
NA TRBJ1-1 TRBV29-1 NA CSVDVRGASTEAFF
TRBD2 TRBJ2-3 TRBV6-1 NA CASSAPSGRPSSTQYF
TRBD2 TRBJ2-3 TRBV19 NA CASLPGTSKADTQYF
TRBD2 TRBJ2-1 TRBV27 NA CATGLAADNEQFF
NA TRBJ1-2 TRBV4-3 NA CASSQDAGAGYGYTF
TRBD1 TRBJ2-7 TRBV30 NA CAGGDRVRSGGQYF
NA TRBJ2-7 TRBV6-5 NA CASTPMRAIGEQYF
NA TRBJ2-1 TRBV12-3/TRBV12-4 NA CASRYAGVDEQFF
NA TRBJ2-1 TRBV19 NA CATNLGRVGNEQFF
TRBD2 TRBJ2-7 TRBV11-3 NA CASSSGTSGGRSSYEQYF
TRBD2 TRBJ2-7 TRBV6-2/TRBV6-3 NA CASSYRSGSPYRYEQYF
NA TRBJ2-7 TRBV14 NA CASSQDPGGVQYF
TRBD1 TRBJ2-5 TRBV27 NA CASSLSRQGETQYF
TRBD1 TRBJ1-4 TRBV15 NA CATSFDRATNEKLFF
NA TRBJ1-2 TRBV7-2 NA CATGLRVDGYTF
NA TRBJ2-3 TRBV12-5 NA CASGPRDRADTQYF
NA TRBJ2-1 TRBV6-4 NA CASSEMGGSSHEQFF
NA TRBJ2-2 TRBV4-2 NA CASRDISNTGELFF
TRBD1 TRBJ2-6 TRBV5-1 NA CASSLLGQGASGANVLTF
TRBD2 TRBJ2-2 TRBV9 once CASRLGLAANTGELFF
NA TRBJ1-5 TRBV9 once CASSVGGREDQPQHF
TRBD1 TRBJ2-2 TRBV9 NA CASSPKEGAGTGELFF
TRBD1 TRBJ2-7 TRBV19 NA CASMGTGAYEQYF
TRBD1 TRBJ1-5 TRBV28 NA CASRRQGRNHQPQHF
NA TRBJ2-3 TRBV7-9 NA CASSPFGQKDTDTQYF
TRBD2 TRBJ2-3 TRBV4-1 once CASSQDLAGGRDTQYF
NA TRBJ1-3 TRBV11-2 NA CASSVVGGLGNTIYF
NA TRBJ2-2 TRBV4-2 NA CASSQFLQTGELFF
TRBD1 TRBJ2-7 TRBV5-1 NA CASSLATGTGIYEQYF
TRBD2 TRBJ2-7 TRBV9 NA CASSTGLAGLYEQYF
TRBD1 TRBJ1-5 TRBV5-8 NA CASSPEGQGRQPQHF
TRBD1 TRBJ2-7 TRBV5-6 NA CASSVDRAYEQYF
NA TRBJ1-4 TRBV19 NA CASSMEGRANEKLFF
TRBD1 TRBJ1-2 TRBV18 NA CASSPPQGANYGYTF
NA TRBJ2-7 TRBV15 NA CATSRDYNPYEQYF
NA TRBJ1-2 TRBV6-5 NA CASQKAPRANYGYTF
NA TRBJ2-1 TRBV5-6 NA CASSVNSVYNEQFF
TRBD2 TRBJ2-7 TRBV7-2 NA CASSPGLAGGLIYEQYF
TRBD2 TRBJ2-1 TRBV7-2 few CASSFTSGNEQFF
NA TRBJ2-2 TRBV2 NA CASSGGRQNTGELFF
TRBD2 TRBJ2-3 TRBV4-1 NA CASSTPSGTSGRVQDTQYF
TRBD1 TRBJ1-2 TRBV28 NA CASSSPDRGYGYTF
TRBD1 TRBJ1-5 TRBV7-9 NA CASSDRGGSNQPQHF
TRBD1 TRBJ1-1 TRBV12-5 once CASGPPGGLGDRGSTEAFF
NA TRBJ2-3 TRBV5-5 few CASSPSEDTQYF
TRBD2 TRBJ2-1 TRBV12-5 once CASGASGSVEQFF
TRBD1 TRBJ2-2 TRBV29-1 NA CSVRTGTNTGELFF
TRBD1 TRBJ1-1 TRBV14 NA CASSLQGAPAPEAFF
NA TRBJ1-4 TRBV25-1 NA CASSDRGVGSEKLFF
TRBD2 TRBJ2-2 TRBV9 NA CASSRLAGDPGELFF